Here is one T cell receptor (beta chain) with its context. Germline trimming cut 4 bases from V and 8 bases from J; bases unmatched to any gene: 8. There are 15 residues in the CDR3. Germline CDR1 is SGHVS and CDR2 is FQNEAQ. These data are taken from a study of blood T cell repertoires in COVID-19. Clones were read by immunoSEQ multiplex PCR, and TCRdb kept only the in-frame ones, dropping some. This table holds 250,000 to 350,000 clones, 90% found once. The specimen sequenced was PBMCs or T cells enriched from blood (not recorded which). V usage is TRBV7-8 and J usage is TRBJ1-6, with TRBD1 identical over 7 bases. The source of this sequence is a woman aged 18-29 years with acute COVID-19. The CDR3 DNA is TGTGCCAGCAGCTATACGGCGACAGGGTATTCACCCCTCCACTTT. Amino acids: CASSYTATGYSPLHF.